This T cell receptor (beta chain) was found in a study of response to subunit inactivated influenza vaccine. This clonotype was seen many times. Its antigen is currently unknown. The study's findings and limits: Researchers suggested that each seasonal influenza vaccination recruits few new T cells.

Each CDR3 protein is one row after TCRdb ran MiXCR on the RT-PCR reads. The table lists hundreds of thousands of distinct CDR3 sequences, about 18% of them singletons. Germline trimming cut 4 bases from V and 2 bases from J; bases unmatched to any gene: 4. This CDR3 has 14 amino acids. In germline, CDR1 is LGHDT, CDR2 YNNKEL (reference sequence). This TCR was recovered from a man aged 45-65 years who received an inactivated influenza vaccine. The J gene is TRBJ2-7, the V gene TRBV3-1; 8 bases are shared with TRBD2. The source was PBMCs from blood, collected around 5 days after vaccination. The CDR3 region is CASSRSGGPYEQYF. Written as DNA, the CDR3 is TGTGCCAGCAGCCGGAGCGGGGGCCCCTACGAGCAGTACTTC.